This note documents a single TCR beta chain sequence. This sample is drawn from a study of blood T cell repertoires in COVID-19. Libraries were prepared by immunoSEQ multiplex PCR; TCRdb keeps only in-frame clonotypes and omits some of them. The sample lists over 25,000 clones, about four fifths occurring once. V was cut by 4 bases and J by 9 bases, with 16 bases left in between. CDR1 is MNHEY, CDR2 SMNVEV, per germline (reference sequence). The CDR3 is 15 amino acids. Sequences were obtained from peripheral blood. The rearrangement uses TRBV27 and TRBJ1-6, with D possibly TRBD1 on 6 matching bases. The source of this sequence is an elderly man with active COVID-19. The DNA for the CDR3 is TGTGCCAGCAGTTATTTCGGGGGGCAGGGTTCACCCCTCCACTTT. It specifies CASSYFGGQGSPLHF.